The 15 T cell receptor beta chains given below trace back to one sample, sequenced in a study of identical twins. TCRdb passed the 5' RACE reads through MiXCR, listing each CDR3 protein once. Of over 600,000 distinct CDR3 sequences in the sample, around 20% are singletons; the top ten hold approximately 4.5%. These data were also filed under a second study, of T cells expressing NK-cell markers.

Source material: PBMCs. These TCRs come from a woman aged 18 to 35 in good health.

This clonotype was picked up a small number of times. The gene calls are TRBV29-1 and TRBJ2-7; D gene uncertain. Germline V gives CDR1 SQVTM, CDR2 ANQGSEA. The CDR3 consists of 12 residues. V lost 1 base to trimming and J lost 5 bases, with 9 bases between them. CDR3 sequence: CSVEGVLDEQYF. The CDR3 bases are TGCAGCGTTGAAGGGGTTCTCGACGAGCAGTACTTC.

The rearrangement uses TRBV11-2 and TRBJ2-2; 7 bases agree with TRBD1. V shed 1 base, J shed 6 bases, and the junction held 8 bases outside the gene matches. CDR3 size: 16 residues. Germline V gene sequence: CDR1 SGHAT, CDR2 FQNNGV. CDR3 coding DNA: TGTGCCAGCAGCTTAGGAAGGACAGGCTCGGCCGGGGAGCTGTTTTTT. This codes for CASSLGRTGSAGELFF. Full variable domain (outside the CDR3, taken from reference TRBV11-2 and TRBJ2-2): EAGVAQSPRYKIIEKRQSVAFWCNPISGHATLYWYQQILGQGPKLLIQFQNNGVVDDSQLPKDRFSAERLKGVDSTLKIQPAKLEDSAVYLCASSLGRTGSAGELFFGEGSRLTVL.

This chain connects TRBV10-1 to TRBJ2-7, with TRBD1 matching 7 bases. The CDR3 extends over 14 amino acids. V trimming: 6 bases; J trimming: 9 bases; junction bases outside the gene matches: 14. Germline lookup yields CDR1 WNHNN and CDR2 SYGVQD (reference sequence). The CDR3 sequence: CASSRDSADSGQYF. CDR3 bases: TGCGCCAGCAGCCGGGACAGTGCGGACTCCGGGCAGTACTTC.

This clonotype has a count of ten or more. The chain employs TRBV12-3 or TRBV12-4 and TRBJ1-2, with D possibly matching TRBD1 (5 bases). The CDR3 sequence is 14 residues long. The ends were cut back, 5 bases at V and 2 bases at J, with 12 bases in the middle. The CDR3 reads CASSPGTENYGYTF. The CDR3 DNA reads TGTGCCAGCAGTCCCGGGACGGAGAACTATGGCTACACCTTC.

This clonotype was found a few times. V usage is TRBV20-1 and J usage is TRBJ1-1; the D gene is possibly TRBD1 (5 bases). Germline CDR1 is DFQATT and CDR2 is SNEGSKA (reference sequence). Trimming left V 3 bases short and J 1 base short, with 9 bases between. This CDR3 has 13 amino acids. Here the CDR3 DNA reads TGCAGTGCTAGCAGGGAGAGGAACACTGAAGCTTTCTTT. It translates to CSASRERNTEAFF.

This clonotype was found a few times. The rearrangement links TRBV3-1 to TRBJ2-6; weak D call: TRBD1 (6 bases). CDR1 is LGHDT and CDR2 is YNNKEL in the germline V gene (reference sequence). V lost 1 base and J 0 bases, leaving 10 bases between the germline ends. The CDR3 has 17 residues. CDR3 sequence: CASSQVGQSSGANVLTF. Written as DNA, the CDR3 is TGTGCCAGCAGCCAAGTGGGACAAAGCTCTGGGGCCAACGTCCTGACTTTC.

This clonotype was recorded a few times. V and J are TRBV6-5 and TRBJ2-3; D uncertain. This CDR3 has 14 amino acids. Germline loops: CDR1 MNHEY, CDR2 SVGAGI. V dropped 0 bases and J dropped 0 bases, with 4 bases sitting between them. The chain's CDR3 is CASSYSPSTDTQYF. CDR3 coding DNA: TGTGCCAGCAGTTACTCCCCTAGCACAGATACGCAGTATTTT.

The J gene is TRBJ2-6, the V gene TRBV20-1; TRBD2 might be the D (5 bases). Trimming shortened V by 3 bases and J by 4 bases, and 7 bases separated the two germline ends. The CDR3 loop spans 13 amino acids. Germline CDR1 is DFQATT and CDR2 is SNEGSKA (reference sequence). CDR3 DNA: TGCAGTGCTAGGGCGGGCGGGGCCAACGTCCTGACTTTC. It translates to CSARAGGANVLTF.

The rearrangement links TRBV30 to TRBJ1-2; 7 bases align to TRBD1. This CDR3 has 13 residues. The junction had 11 bases not matched to a gene; V was cut back by 8 bases and J by 5 bases. The germline gives CDR1 GTSNPN, CDR2 SVGIG (reference sequence). As DNA, the CDR3 is TGTGCCGGCCCGACAGGGCTAACTTATGGCTACACCTTC. It yields the protein CAGPTGLTYGYTF.

The V and J genes are TRBV20-1 and TRBJ2-1; possible D gene TRBD2, 7 bases. The germline CDR1 and CDR2 sequences are DFQATT and SNEGSKA (reference sequence). This CDR3 comprises 16 residues. The V and J ends lost 6 bases and 2 bases respectively, with 20 bases between them. The CDR3 loop is CSAIPWEGDAYNEQFF. The CDR3 DNA follows: TGCAGTGCCATTCCTTGGGAGGGGGACGCCTACAATGAGCAGTTCTTC.

This chain joins TRBV29-1 and TRBJ2-7; a weak D match, TRBD1 (7 bases). There are 13 residues in the CDR3. V shed 7 bases and J shed 2 bases, with 15 bases lying between them. Germline CDR1 and CDR2: SQVTM and ANQGSEA. Written as DNA, the CDR3 is TGCAGCGCCATGGACAGGACTACCTACGAGCAGTACTTC. Translating gives CSAMDRTTYEQYF.

This chain links TRBV28 with TRBJ2-3; TRBD2 matches at 15 bases. The CDR3 is 16 residues long. With 3 bases clipped from V and 9 bases from J, the junction kept 7 bases outside the gene matches. Germline-derived CDR1 and CDR2 are MDHEN and SYDVKM. CDR3 amino acids: CASSLMGLAGGGTQYF. For the CDR3, the DNA is TGTGCCAGCAGTTTGATGGGACTAGCGGGGGGTGGCACGCAGTATTTT.

The chain uses TRBV4-2 and TRBJ2-7; TRBD1 agrees at 8 bases. Germline V gene lookup returns CDR1 LGHNA and CDR2 YNFKEQ. The CDR3 covers 16 residues. Losses at the gene ends were 6 bases for V and 0 bases for J; bases not matched to a gene: 10. In DNA form, the CDR3 reads TGTGCCAGCAGACTCTCACAGGGGGAGTCCTCCTACGAGCAGTACTTC. This codes for CASRLSQGESSYEQYF.

The rearrangement joins TRBV20-1 to TRBJ2-7; perhaps TRBD2 as D (6 bases). This CDR3 has 13 residues. V lost 6 bases, J lost 5 bases, and 17 bases lay in between. Per the germline V gene, CDR1 is DFQATT and CDR2 is SNEGSKA (reference sequence). The CDR3 loop reads CSAQDFPGDEQYF. Here the CDR3 DNA reads TGCAGTGCCCAGGACTTCCCGGGGGACGAGCAGTACTTC.

This clonotype was counted a few times. The chain combines TRBV20-1 with TRBJ2-7; D uncertain. V was shortened by 6 bases and J by 0 bases, with 15 bases between the two germline ends. The germline gives CDR1 DFQATT, CDR2 SNEGSKA (reference sequence). This CDR3 has 14 residues. The CDR3 loop is CSATDGTISYEQYF. Here the CDR3 DNA reads TGCAGTGCGACGGACGGCACTATCTCCTACGAGCAGTACTTC.